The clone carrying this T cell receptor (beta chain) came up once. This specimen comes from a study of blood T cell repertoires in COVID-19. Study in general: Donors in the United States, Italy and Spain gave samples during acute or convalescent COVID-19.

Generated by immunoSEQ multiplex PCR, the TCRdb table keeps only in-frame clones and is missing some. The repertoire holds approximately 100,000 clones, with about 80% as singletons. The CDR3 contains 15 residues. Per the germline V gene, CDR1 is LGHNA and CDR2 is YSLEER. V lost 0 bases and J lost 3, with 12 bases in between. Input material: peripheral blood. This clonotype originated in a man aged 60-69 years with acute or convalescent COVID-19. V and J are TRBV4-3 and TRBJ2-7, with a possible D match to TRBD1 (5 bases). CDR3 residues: CASSQDYGDSYEQYF. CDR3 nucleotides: TGCGCCAGCAGCCAAGATTACGGAGACAGCTACGAGCAGTACTTC.